This record concerns one T cell receptor beta chain sequence. TCRdb re-called the RT-PCR reads with MiXCR, one entry per CDR3 protein. The table lists approximately 57,000 distinct CDR3 sequences, roughly 15% of them singletons. The data were taken from a study of patients and donors after allogeneic stem cell transplantation. V gave up 4 bases and J gave up 3 bases, with 19 bases separating them. The CDR3 length is 16 residues. The germline V gene encodes CDR1 MNHEY and CDR2 SVGAGI. Sequencing was carried out using blood, either unsorted or a sorted T cell fraction (not recorded which). V is TRBV6-5 and J is TRBJ2-7; D is unresolved. This TCR came from a human donor who was either an allogeneic HSCT recipient or a stem cell or donor lymphocyte infusion donor (not recorded which). It is not recorded whose cells these are; they may come from a transplant donor. The CDR3 sequence is CASSFNWVALGYEQYF. CDR3 sequence (DNA): TGTGCCAGCAGTTTCAATTGGGTGGCTCTAGGCTACGAGCAGTACTTC.